The 21 T cell receptor beta chains reported below all come from one sample, sequenced in a study of blood T cell repertoires in COVID-19. Sequenced by immunoSEQ multiplex PCR; TCRdb stores in-frame clones only, minus some. In the table there are fewer than 250,000 clones, about 88% of which are singletons. The sequencing sample was made of peripheral blood. The receptors come from a man aged 55 to 70 with acute or convalescent COVID-19.

This chain links TRBV6-5 with TRBJ1-1; D call uncertain. The germline gives CDR1 MNHEY, CDR2 SVGAGI. Trimming shortened V by 4 bases and J by 0 bases, and 6 bases separated the two germline ends. This CDR3 contains 13 residues. Here the CDR3 DNA reads TGTGCCAGCAGTTTCCAGATGAACACTGAAGCTTTCTTT. It is translated as CASSFQMNTEAFF.

As to this clone: Other DNA sequences in this specimen translate into the identical CDR3. The chain joins TRBV5-1 to TRBJ2-5; perhaps TRBD1 as D (6 bases). The germline V gene has CDR1 SGHRS and CDR2 YFSETQ. V shed 4 bases and J shed 1 base, with 11 bases lying between them. The CDR3 loop spans 14 amino acids. The CDR3 protein is CASSTGTFQETQYF. In nucleotides, the CDR3 is TGCGCCAGCAGCACCGGGACATTCCAAGAGACCCAGTACTTC.

On this clone itself: Additional DNA sequences in this sample encode the identical CDR3. V is TRBV19 and J is TRBJ2-7; D is ambiguous. Germline CDR1 LNHDA, CDR2 SQIVND (reference sequence). The CDR3 runs 12 residues. The germline V and J ends were trimmed by 6 bases and 2 bases, with 8 bases remaining between them. The CDR3 loop reads CASSGGTYEQYF. The CDR3 bases are TGTGCCAGTAGCGGCGGTACCTACGAGCAGTACTTC.

J is TRBJ2-7 and V is TRBV19; 9 bases line up with TRBD1. Per germline, CDR1 LNHDA and CDR2 SQIVND (reference sequence). Trimming removed 4 bases from V and 7 bases from J; junction bases left unmatched: 8. This CDR3 is 14 amino acids long. CDR3 loop: CASSRGTGSREQYF. For the CDR3, the DNA is TGTGCCAGTAGTAGAGGGACAGGGAGTCGGGAGCAGTACTTC. Variable domain in full (rest from reference TRBV19 and TRBJ2-7): DGGITQSPKYLFRKEGQNVTLSCEQNLNHDAMYWYRQDPGQGLRLIYYSQIVNDFQKGDIAEGYSVSREKKESFPLTVTSAQKNPTAFYLCASSRGTGSREQYFGPGTRLTVT.

The chain links TRBV6-2 or TRBV6-3 to TRBJ2-2, with 7 bases that match TRBD1. The CDR3 contains 16 residues. V dropped 5 bases and J dropped 0; count of bases not matched to a gene: 6. Germline V gives CDR1 MNHEY, CDR2 SVGEGT. In DNA form, the CDR3 reads TGTGCCAGCAGTCGGTCAGGGGGAACGAACACCGGGGAGCTGTTTTTT. It specifies CASSRSGGTNTGELFF.

The chain is built from TRBV10-1 and TRBJ2-5, with unresolved D. The germline gives CDR1 WNHNN, CDR2 SYGVQD (reference sequence). V lost 4 bases and J lost 9, with 6 bases in between. CDR3 length: 10 amino acids. CDR3 nucleotide sequence: TGCGCCAGCAGTGTTTTCTCCCAGTACTTC. Encoded protein: CASSVFSQYF.

The rearrangement uses TRBV7-6 and TRBJ2-1; 11 positions agree with TRBD2. CDR1 and CDR2 from the germline V gene are SGHVS and FNYEAQ. The CDR3 has 16 residues. Trimming took 2 bases from V and 8 from J; bases not matched to a gene: 8. The CDR3 loop reads CASSLMPSGGTDEQFF. The DNA of the CDR3 is TGTGCCAGCAGCTTAATGCCTAGCGGGGGGACCGATGAGCAGTTCTTC.

CDR3 amino acids: CASSQSVPGGTDTQYF. The CDR3 DNA reads TGCGCCAGCAGTCAATCGGTGCCAGGGGGGACCGATACGCAGTATTTT. The gene calls are TRBV23-1 and TRBJ2-3, with a possible D match to TRBD1 (7 bases). TRBV23-1 is treated as an ORF (open reading frame) with a function not yet certain. There are 16 residues in the CDR3. Trimming took 0 bases from V and 6 from J, leaving 16 bases between them.

The chain carries TRBV5-1 and TRBJ2-7; 8 bases align to TRBD2. V shed 4 bases and J 4 bases; nucleotides not matched to a gene: 7. In germline, CDR1 is SGHRS, CDR2 YFSETQ. The CDR3 loop spans 14 amino acids. The CDR3 region is CASSGRGELYEQYF. CDR3 sequence (DNA): TGCGCCAGCAGCGGGCGGGGGGAGTTATACGAGCAGTACTTC.

V gene TRBV11-2 combines with J gene TRBJ1-5, with 7 nucleotides matching TRBD1. Germline V CDR1 and CDR2: SGHAT, FQNNGV. The CDR3 loop spans 15 amino acids. V lost 3 bases, J lost 4 bases, and 6 bases stayed unmatched. The CDR3 coding sequence is TGTGCCAGCAGCTTGGAGACAGGGACAAATCAGCCCCAGCATTTT. Amino acid sequence: CASSLETGTNQPQHF.

This clone has just one count. CDR3 sequence (DNA): TGTGCCAGCAGCCGCGATAGGGGGACAGGGGCAATACGTGAGCAGTTCTTC. Translating it yields CASSRDRGTGAIREQFF. This chain links TRBV11-3 with TRBJ2-1, with 10 nucleotides matching TRBD1. The length of the CDR3 is 17 residues. Germline CDR1 is SGHNT and CDR2 is YENEEA. J gave up 9 bases and V 5 bases, and 16 bases lay outside the gene matches. Complete variable domain (other parts from reference TRBV11-3 and TRBJ2-1): EAGVVQSPRYKIIEKKQPVAFWCNPISGHNTLYWYLQNLGQGPELLIRYENEEAVDDSQLPKDRFSAERLKGVDSTLKIQPAELGDSAVYLCASSRDRGTGAIREQFFGPGTRLTVL.

V gene TRBV7-7 combines with J gene TRBJ2-7; D possibly corresponds to TRBD2 (7 bases). V dropped 0 bases and J dropped 0 bases, with 9 bases sitting between them. The CDR3 extends over 15 amino acids. The germline CDR1 and CDR2 sequences are SSHAT and FNYEAQ (reference sequence). The CDR3 DNA reads TGTGCCAGCAGCTTAGCGGCGGGGGCCTCCTACGAGCAGTACTTC. The encoded protein is CASSLAAGASYEQYF.

A note on this clone: The same CDR3 can be traced to other DNA sequences in this sample. V and J are TRBV29-1 and TRBJ2-1, with D perhaps matching TRBD1 (6 bases). The germline gives CDR1 SQVTM, CDR2 ANQGSEA. The CDR3 length is 13 residues. V lost 5 bases and J lost 7, with 15 bases in between. In nucleotides, the CDR3 is TGCAGCGTTCTAGGAACAGGGTGGAATGAGCAGTTCTTC. This encodes CSVLGTGWNEQFF.

The rearrangement uses TRBV6-1 and TRBJ1-2; 10 bases line up with TRBD1. Trimming took 3 bases from V and 2 from J; bases not matched to a gene: 12. The CDR3 has 18 amino acids. The germline V gene has CDR1 MNHNS and CDR2 SASEGT. CDR3 bases: TGTGCCAGCAGTGAGGTCGGGACAGGGGATAGGGGGAACTATGGCTACACCTTC. Protein: CASSEVGTGDRGNYGYTF.

This clone was detected only once. Here the CDR3 DNA reads TGTGCCAGTAGTCGGGCTAGCGGCAGCACAGATACGCAGTATTTT. Its protein product is CASSRASGSTDTQYF. The chain combines TRBV19 with TRBJ2-3; TRBD2 matches 7 bases. The CDR3 is 15 amino acids. From germline, CDR1 is LNHDA and CDR2 SQIVND (reference sequence). Trimming cost V 5 bases and J 0 bases; bases outside gene matches: 5.

The gene calls are TRBV2 and TRBJ2-5, with D perhaps matching TRBD2 (5 bases). The CDR3 sequence is 11 residues long. Germline V CDR1 and CDR2: SNHLY, FYNNEI. V lost 5 bases to trimming and J lost 12 bases, with 13 bases between them. CDR3 coding DNA: TGTGCCAGCAGTTCCGGGGTACCTAAGTACTTC. This codes for CASSSGVPKYF.

The chain uses TRBV29-1 and TRBJ2-1; TRBD2 matches 11 bases. Germline V gene lookup returns CDR1 SQVTM and CDR2 ANQGSEA. The CDR3 is made up of 14 amino acids. J was trimmed by 10 bases and V by 1 base; bases with no gene match: 6. CDR3 sequence reads: CSVEGSGGAGEQFF. CDR3 nucleotides: TGCAGCGTTGAAGGTAGCGGGGGGGCCGGAGAGCAGTTCTTC.

In nucleotides, the CDR3 is TGTGCCAGCAGTTACCTGGGCAGGGGTGGCGATACGCAGTATTTT. Encoded protein: CASSYLGRGGDTQYF. The rearrangement links TRBV6-2 or TRBV6-3 to TRBJ2-3; tentatively, D is TRBD1 (6 bases). Germline CDR1 and CDR2: MNHEY and SVGEGT. This CDR3 spans 15 amino acids. V was shortened by 2 bases and J by 6 bases, with 15 bases between the two germline ends.

The chain combines TRBV12-3 or TRBV12-4 with TRBJ2-3; no reliable D call. There are 11 residues in the CDR3. The V gene lost 4 bases and the J gene lost 7 bases, with 6 bases spanning the gap. CDR3 in amino acids: CASSSQYTQYF. In DNA form, the CDR3 reads TGTGCCAGCAGTTCCCAGTATACGCAGTATTTT.

In its sample, this clone was seen once. The chain uses TRBV6-4 and TRBJ1-5; 7 nucleotides agree with TRBD1. Germline-derived CDR1 and CDR2 are MRHNA and SNTAGT. CDR3 size: 13 residues. J lost 3 bases, V lost 5 bases, and 1 base had no gene match. CDR3 in amino acids: CASSKGANQPQHF. The CDR3, as DNA: TGTGCCAGCAGTAAGGGGGCCAATCAGCCCCAGCATTTT.

V is TRBV27 and J is TRBJ2-3; 9 bases fit TRBD1. Trimming cost V 4 bases and J 3 bases; bases outside gene matches: 5. CDR3 length: 15 residues. Germline CDR1 is MNHEY and CDR2 is SMNVEV (reference sequence). CDR3 sequence (DNA): TGTGCCAGCAGTTCCCGGGACAGGGTAACAGATACGCAGTATTTT. The encoded protein is CASSSRDRVTDTQYF.